Listed here are 13 T cell receptor beta chains from one sample, sequenced in a study of T cell repertoires in cytomegalovirus infection. Using its own MiXCR run on the reads, TCRdb lists one record per CDR3 protein. Among about 260,000 distinct CDR3 sequences listed, 8% to 9.5% were seen once. Material: PBMCs. The receptors originated from a human donor in good health (CMV status not recorded). Some clones in this sample may be carry-over from other donors' samples.

This clonotype was counted many times. The chain is built from TRBV7-2 and TRBJ1-2, with D perhaps TRBD1 (6 bases). Germline V CDR1 and CDR2: SGHTA, FQGNSA. The V gene lost 3 bases and the J gene lost 8 bases, with 7 bases spanning the gap. The CDR3 runs 11 residues. In DNA form, the CDR3 reads TGTGCCAGCAGCTTGGGGACAGGCTACACCTTC. This encodes CASSLGTGYTF.

This clonotype was observed at least ten times. The V gene is TRBV7-2, the J gene TRBJ2-3; D ambiguous. Germline values: CDR1 SGHTA, CDR2 FQGNSA. V was trimmed by 4 bases and J by 2 bases, leaving 13 bases between them. This CDR3 contains 15 residues. The CDR3 protein is CASSYSTEITDTQYF. In nucleotides, the CDR3 is TGTGCCAGCAGCTATTCGACGGAAATCACAGATACGCAGTATTTT. The full variable domain, completed using reference TRBV7-2 and TRBJ2-3, is GAGVSQSPSNKVTEKGKDVELRCDPISGHTALYWYRQSLGQGLEFLIYFQGNSAPDKSGLPSDRFSAERTGGSVSTLTIQRTQQEDSAVYLCASSYSTEITDTQYFGPGTRLTVL.

This clonotype appeared many times. The chain is built from TRBV12-3 or TRBV12-4 and TRBJ2-7, with 7 bases lining up with TRBD2. This CDR3 has 13 residues. The V gene end was trimmed by 6 bases and the J gene end by 4 bases; junction bases not matched to a gene: 6. The DNA for the CDR3 is TGTGCCAGCAGCCGCGGCGGGGGATACGAGCAGTACTTC. Residues: CASSRGGGYEQYF.

This clonotype was detected many times. The chain joins TRBV7-4 to TRBJ2-1, with TRBD2 identical over 8 bases. Looked up from germline, CDR1 is SGHVT and CDR2 is SQSDAQ. The CDR3 length is 16 residues. The V segment lost 5 bases and the J segment 4 bases; nucleotides outside the gene matches: 10. The CDR3: CASSLLPSGPYNEQFF. CDR3 bases: TGTGCCAGCAGCCTCCTTCCTAGCGGGCCATACAATGAGCAGTTCTTC. Filled out from reference TRBV7-4 and TRBJ2-1, the complete variable domain reads GAGVSQSPRYKVAKRGRDVALRCDSISGHVTLYWYRQTLGQGSEVLTYSQSDAQRDKSGRPSGRFSAERPERSVSTLKIQRTEQGDSAVYLCASSLLPSGPYNEQFFGPGTRLTVL.

This clonotype turned up a few times. The V gene is TRBV30, the J gene TRBJ1-1, with no clear D. Looked up from germline, CDR1 is GTSNPN and CDR2 is SVGIG (reference sequence). The CDR3 is 13 residues long. V was clipped by 2 bases and J by 0 bases, with 7 bases between them. Here the CDR3 DNA reads TGTGCCTGGAGTACAGAATTGAACACTGAAGCTTTCTTT. It is translated as CAWSTELNTEAFF.

This clonotype was found many times. The chain employs TRBV6-5 and TRBJ1-1; 8 nucleotides agree with TRBD1. J was trimmed by 0 bases and V by 1 base; bases with no gene match: 4. The length of the CDR3 is 16 residues. Looked up from germline, CDR1 is MNHEY and CDR2 is SVGAGI. CDR3 sequence reads: CASSYWQGAMNTEAFF. DNA of the CDR3: TGTGCCAGCAGTTACTGGCAGGGGGCCATGAACACTGAAGCTTTCTTT.

This clonotype has more than one count but fewer than ten. The CDR3 DNA follows: TGTGCCAGCAGCGTAGGGACAGGTAATAGCAATCAGCCCCAGCATTTT. Residues: CASSVGTGNSNQPQHF. V is TRBV9 and J is TRBJ1-5; 7 nucleotides align to TRBD1. Germline trimming cut 0 bases from V and 0 bases from J; bases unmatched to any gene: 3. The CDR3 is 16 amino acids. Germline loops: CDR1 SGDLS, CDR2 YYNGEE.

In this sample, this clonotype turned up a few times. This sequence joins TRBV28 and TRBJ2-7, with D hard to call. Germline assignment: CDR1 MDHEN and CDR2 SYDVKM. V lost 6 bases and J 3 bases, leaving 12 bases between the germline ends. The CDR3 is 13 amino acids. The CDR3 DNA follows: TGTGCCAGCAGAAACACGTTGAGCTACGAGCAGTACTTC. It encodes CASRNTLSYEQYF.

CDR3 nucleotide sequence: TGTGCCAGCAGCCCAGGGGACAGGATCTATGGCTACACCTTC. This gives the protein CASSPGDRIYGYTF. This chain connects TRBV28 to TRBJ1-2; 8 nucleotides agree with TRBD1. The CDR3 extends over 14 amino acids. Germline V lookup: CDR1 MDHEN, CDR2 SYDVKM. Unmatched junction bases numbered 7, after V lost 6 bases and J lost 4 bases.

This clonotype has ten or more counts. J is TRBJ2-2 and V is TRBV7-8; 12 nucleotides agree with TRBD2. With V trimmed by 6 bases and J by 8 bases, 16 bases remained unmatched. The germline gives CDR1 SGHVS, CDR2 FQNEAQ. This CDR3 spans 18 amino acids. This chain's CDR3 is CASSRHLTSGSKGGELFF. In nucleotides, the CDR3 is TGTGCCAGCAGTAGACACCTGACTAGCGGGAGTAAGGGAGGGGAGCTGTTTTTT.

Concerning this clonotype itself: Just one base apart from a much larger clone, this may be a read error. This rearrangement joins TRBV2 to TRBJ1-1, with 10 positions matching TRBD1. CDR3 length: 15 residues. Germline values: CDR1 SNHLY, CDR2 FYNNEI. J gave up 4 bases and V 2 bases, and 4 bases lay outside the gene matches. CDR3 nucleotide sequence: TGTGCCAGCAGTGAATGGACAGGGGGGAGCACTGAAGCTTTCTTT. Translation gives CASSEWTGGSTEAFF.

This clonotype has only a few counts. The chain joins TRBV12-3 or TRBV12-4 to TRBJ1-1, with 11 positions matching TRBD1. Trimming cost V 3 bases and J 7 bases; bases outside gene matches: 7. The CDR3 consists of 15 residues. CDR3 bases: TGTGCCAGCAGTTTCAAAGGACAGGGGGCAGGTGAAGCTTTCTTT. Encoded protein: CASSFKGQGAGEAFF.

This clonotype was recorded many times. V usage is TRBV27 and J usage is TRBJ1-5; possible D gene TRBD1, 6 bases. Germline CDR1 and CDR2: MNHEY and SMNVEV (reference sequence). V lost 6 bases and J 0 bases, leaving 15 bases between the germline ends. The CDR3 has 16 amino acids. CDR3 sequence reads: CASRPLGTYSNQPQHF. CDR3 nucleotides: TGTGCCAGCAGACCTCTCGGGACATATAGCAATCAGCCCCAGCATTTT.